These T cell receptor beta chains were read from a single sample in a study of PD-1 blockade in mismatch repair-deficient tumors. Sequencing was performed with immunoSEQ multiplex PCR; in TCRdb, only in-frame clones are kept and a portion is missing. The data contain approximately 120,000 clones, about 88% of them singletons. The material sequenced was peripheral blood, taken 44 weeks after starting pembrolizumab. Receptors were obtained from an adult with mismatch repair-deficient cancer. Each CDR3 is given with its conserved first and last residue. D genes are given only for firm matches. Size is stated for part of the rows, as once, few or many counts, or as a class when the clone is expanded.

v_call: TRBV29-1; d_call: .; clone_size: .; j_call: TRBJ2-1; cdr3_aa: CSATTSYNEQFF; cdr3_nt: TGCAGCGCCACGACTAGCTACAATGAGCAGTTCTTC
v_call: TRBV7-2; d_call: TRBD2; clone_size: once; j_call: TRBJ2-1; cdr3_aa: CASSQGLAGNNEQFF; cdr3_nt: TGTGCCAGCAGCCAGGGACTAGCGGGTAACAATGAGCAGTTCTTC
v_call: TRBV11-2; d_call: .; clone_size: .; j_call: TRBJ2-2; cdr3_aa: CASSLTRADTGELFF; cdr3_nt: TGTGCCAGCAGCTTAACCCGGGCGGACACCGGGGAGCTGTTTTTT
v_call: TRBV5-6; d_call: .; clone_size: .; j_call: TRBJ2-7; cdr3_aa: CASSFLDYRSYEQYF; cdr3_nt: TGTGCCAGCAGCTTCCTGGACTACCGCTCCTACGAGCAGTACTTC
v_call: TRBV11-3; d_call: .; clone_size: .; j_call: TRBJ1-1; cdr3_aa: CASAGSTEAFF; cdr3_nt: TGTGCCAGCGCGGGGTCAACTGAAGCTTTCTTT
v_call: TRBV27; d_call: TRBD1; clone_size: .; j_call: TRBJ2-6; cdr3_aa: CASSPRGTGGPSGANVLTF; cdr3_nt: TGTGCCAGCAGTCCACGGGGGACAGGGGGCCCCTCTGGGGCCAACGTCCTGACTTTC
v_call: TRBV29-1; d_call: .; clone_size: .; j_call: TRBJ2-7; cdr3_aa: CSVGEGRGNYEQYF; cdr3_nt: TGCAGCGTTGGCGAGGGACGGGGAAACTACGAGCAGTACTTC
v_call: TRBV14; d_call: .; clone_size: .; j_call: TRBJ2-3; cdr3_aa: CASSQGMGDTQYF; cdr3_nt: TGTGCCAGCAGCCAAGGCATGGGCGATACGCAGTATTTT
v_call: TRBV11-2; d_call: TRBD1; clone_size: .; j_call: TRBJ2-3; cdr3_aa: CASSRGTGSTDTQYF; cdr3_nt: TGTGCCAGCAGCCGCGGGACAGGAAGCACAGATACGCAGTATTTT
v_call: TRBV15; d_call: .; clone_size: .; j_call: TRBJ1-4; cdr3_aa: CATSKRGDGGEKLFF; cdr3_nt: TGTGCCACCAGCAAACGCGGGGACGGGGGTGAAAAACTGTTTTTT
v_call: TRBV27; d_call: .; clone_size: .; j_call: TRBJ1-5; cdr3_aa: CASSNTGFNQPQHF; cdr3_nt: TGTGCCAGCAGTAATACAGGGTTCAATCAGCCCCAGCATTTT
v_call: TRBV6-5; d_call: .; clone_size: few; j_call: TRBJ1-2; cdr3_aa: CASGDQDNLYGYTF; cdr3_nt: TGTGCCAGCGGGGATCAGGACAACCTCTATGGCTACACCTTC
v_call: TRBV5-1; d_call: .; clone_size: .; j_call: TRBJ1-1; cdr3_aa: CASSLDGPNTEAFF; cdr3_nt: TGCGCCAGCAGCTTGGACGGACCAAACACTGAAGCTTTCTTT
v_call: TRBV6-6; d_call: .; clone_size: .; j_call: TRBJ1-1; cdr3_aa: CASSYVVNTEAFF; cdr3_nt: TGTGCCAGCAGTTACGTCGTGAACACTGAAGCTTTCTTT
v_call: TRBV28; d_call: .; clone_size: .; j_call: TRBJ2-1; cdr3_aa: CASSRGLTDYNEQFF; cdr3_nt: TGTGCCAGCAGCCGGGGGCTGACGGACTACAATGAGCAGTTCTTC
v_call: TRBV5-1; d_call: .; clone_size: .; j_call: TRBJ1-1; cdr3_aa: CASSFGDSRVTEAFF; cdr3_nt: TGCGCCAGCAGCTTCGGAGACAGCCGGGTGACTGAAGCTTTCTTT
v_call: TRBV27; d_call: .; clone_size: once; j_call: TRBJ2-7; cdr3_aa: CASSLFGTESSYEQYF; cdr3_nt: TGTGCCAGCAGTTTATTTGGGACCGAAAGCTCCTACGAGCAGTACTTC
v_call: TRBV2; d_call: .; clone_size: .; j_call: TRBJ2-5; cdr3_aa: CASSEGRGETQYF; cdr3_nt: TGTGCCAGCAGTGAAGGGAGGGGGGAGACCCAGTACTTC
v_call: TRBV5-1; d_call: TRBD2; clone_size: .; j_call: TRBJ2-1; cdr3_aa: CASSFPRTSGNEQFF; cdr3_nt: TGCGCCAGCAGCTTCCCTCGGACTAGCGGGAATGAGCAGTTCTTC
v_call: TRBV28; d_call: .; clone_size: few; j_call: TRBJ1-5; cdr3_aa: CATRCRPQHF; cdr3_nt: TGTGCCACCCGTTGTCGGCCCCAGCATTTT
v_call: TRBV6-5; d_call: TRBD1; clone_size: .; j_call: TRBJ1-1; cdr3_aa: CASRKGAEGNTEAFF; cdr3_nt: TGTGCCAGCAGAAAGGGGGCAGAAGGGAACACTGAAGCTTTCTTT
v_call: TRBV2; d_call: TRBD2; clone_size: few; j_call: TRBJ2-7; cdr3_aa: CASTQTSGRDEQYF; cdr3_nt: TGTGCCAGCACCCAGACTAGCGGGAGAGACGAGCAGTACTTC
v_call: TRBV7-9; d_call: TRBD2; clone_size: .; j_call: TRBJ2-7; cdr3_aa: CASSFDSPGLDYEQYF; cdr3_nt: TGTGCCAGCAGCTTCGACTCCCCTGGACTAGACTACGAGCAGTACTTC
v_call: TRBV5-5; d_call: .; clone_size: .; j_call: TRBJ2-6; cdr3_aa: CASSLGQPGANVLTF; cdr3_nt: TGTGCCAGCAGCTTGGGACAACCCGGGGCCAACGTCCTGACTTTC
v_call: TRBV6-5; d_call: .; clone_size: .; j_call: TRBJ2-1; cdr3_aa: CASSPDARSYNEQFF; cdr3_nt: TGTGCCAGCAGCCCGGACGCACGCTCCTACAATGAGCAGTTCTTC
v_call: TRBV29-1; d_call: .; clone_size: .; j_call: TRBJ2-2; cdr3_aa: CSVAGPSSHIGELFF; cdr3_nt: TGCAGCGTTGCCGGGCCCTCAAGTCACATCGGGGAGCTGTTTTTT
v_call: TRBV5-8; d_call: .; clone_size: .; j_call: TRBJ2-1; cdr3_aa: CASSLFYNEQFF; cdr3_nt: TGTGCCAGCAGCTTGTTCTACAATGAGCAGTTCTTC
v_call: TRBV5-8; d_call: .; clone_size: .; j_call: TRBJ1-2; cdr3_aa: CASSLDSRGRDGYTF; cdr3_nt: TGTGCCAGCAGCTTGGACAGCCGGGGTAGGGATGGCTACACCTTC
v_call: TRBV4-3; d_call: TRBD1; clone_size: .; j_call: TRBJ2-4; cdr3_aa: CASSPDREEDQYF; cdr3_nt: TGCGCCAGCAGCCCGGACAGGGAGGAGGATCAGTACTTC
v_call: TRBV11-2; d_call: TRBD1; clone_size: .; j_call: TRBJ2-2; cdr3_aa: CASSPGTGWELFF; cdr3_nt: TGTGCCAGCAGCCCCGGGACAGGTTGGGAGCTGTTTTTT
v_call: TRBV21-1; d_call: .; clone_size: .; j_call: TRBJ2-7; cdr3_aa: CASSISPLGTPNKYEQYF; cdr3_nt: TGTGCCAGCAGCATCTCCCCTTTGGGGACACCAAACAAGTACGAGCAGTACTTC
v_call: TRBV7-2; d_call: .; clone_size: .; j_call: TRBJ2-2; cdr3_aa: CASSLRGQTTGELFF; cdr3_nt: TGTGCCAGCAGCTTACGGGGACAAACAACCGGGGAGCTGTTTTTT
v_call: TRBV4-3; d_call: .; clone_size: .; j_call: TRBJ2-1; cdr3_aa: CASSQDYNEQFF; cdr3_nt: TGCGCCAGCAGCCAAGACTACAATGAGCAGTTCTTC
v_call: TRBV6-5; d_call: TRBD1; clone_size: .; j_call: TRBJ2-7; cdr3_aa: CASSRGQGGEQYF; cdr3_nt: TGTGCCAGCAGCCGAGGACAGGGGGGGGAGCAGTACTTC
v_call: TRBV4-2; d_call: TRBD2; clone_size: .; j_call: TRBJ2-7; cdr3_aa: CASSQASGATYEQYF; cdr3_nt: TGTGCCAGCAGCCAAGCCAGCGGGGCGACCTACGAGCAGTACTTC
v_call: TRBV30; d_call: TRBD2; clone_size: .; j_call: TRBJ2-5; cdr3_aa: CAWSLGLAEETQYF; cdr3_nt: TGTGCCTGGAGTCTGGGACTAGCCGAGGAGACCCAGTACTTC
v_call: TRBV27; d_call: .; clone_size: .; j_call: TRBJ2-7; cdr3_aa: CAIPTRHYEQYF; cdr3_nt: TGTGCCATACCTACTCGGCACTACGAGCAGTACTTC
v_call: TRBV29-1; d_call: .; clone_size: once; j_call: TRBJ1-1; cdr3_aa: CSVVGRMMNTEAFF; cdr3_nt: TGCAGCGTTGTGGGACGGATGATGAACACTGAAGCTTTCTTT
v_call: TRBV6-5; d_call: .; clone_size: .; j_call: TRBJ2-6; cdr3_aa: CASSFTRSGANVLTF; cdr3_nt: TGTGCCAGCAGTTTTACACGCTCTGGGGCCAACGTCCTGACTTTC
v_call: TRBV7-9; d_call: TRBD1; clone_size: .; j_call: TRBJ2-2; cdr3_aa: CASSLGQGKTGELFF; cdr3_nt: TGTGCCAGCAGCTTGGGACAGGGGAAGACCGGGGAGCTGTTTTTT
v_call: TRBV19; d_call: .; clone_size: .; j_call: TRBJ2-1; cdr3_aa: CASSVSGPYNEQFF; cdr3_nt: TGTGCCAGTAGTGTTAGCGGCCCCTACAATGAGCAGTTCTTC
v_call: TRBV7-9; d_call: TRBD2; clone_size: .; j_call: TRBJ2-5; cdr3_aa: CASSQAGTSSFETQYF; cdr3_nt: TGCGCCAGCAGCCAAGCCGGGACTAGCTCATTCGAGACCCAGTACTTC
v_call: TRBV5-8; d_call: .; clone_size: .; j_call: TRBJ1-4; cdr3_aa: CASSLFGGRGEKLFF; cdr3_nt: TGTGCCAGCAGCTTGTTCGGGGGAAGGGGTGAAAAACTGTTTTTT
v_call: TRBV27; d_call: .; clone_size: .; j_call: TRBJ1-5; cdr3_aa: CASSSSSDPGVNQPQHF; cdr3_nt: TGTGCCAGCAGTTCCTCCTCGGACCCGGGGGTTAACCAGCCCCAGCATTTT
v_call: TRBV5-1; d_call: TRBD2; clone_size: .; j_call: TRBJ2-7; cdr3_aa: CASRTLTSGRSNEQYF; cdr3_nt: TGCGCCAGCAGAACCTTGACTAGCGGGAGGTCCAACGAGCAGTACTTC
v_call: TRBV7-9; d_call: .; clone_size: .; j_call: TRBJ1-1; cdr3_aa: CASSLDMVGNTEAFF; cdr3_nt: TGTGCCAGCAGCTTAGATATGGTGGGGAACACTGAAGCTTTCTTT
v_call: TRBV30; d_call: .; clone_size: .; j_call: TRBJ2-6; cdr3_aa: CAWIWRTTSGANVLTF; cdr3_nt: TGTGCCTGGATATGGAGAACGACCTCTGGGGCCAACGTCCTGACTTTC
v_call: TRBV9; d_call: TRBD2; clone_size: .; j_call: TRBJ2-1; cdr3_aa: CASSLAGGMHNEQFF; cdr3_nt: TGTGCCAGCTCCCTAGCGGGAGGAATGCACAATGAGCAGTTCTTC
v_call: TRBV14; d_call: TRBD2; clone_size: .; j_call: TRBJ2-5; cdr3_aa: CASSQEGPGLGTLGETQYF; cdr3_nt: TGTGCCAGCAGCCAAGAAGGCCCGGGACTAGGGACCCTGGGGGAGACCCAGTACTTC
v_call: TRBV6-5; d_call: .; clone_size: few; j_call: TRBJ1-1; cdr3_aa: CASSYLRGGNTEAFF; cdr3_nt: TGTGCCAGCAGTTACCTCAGGGGCGGGAACACTGAAGCTTTCTTT
v_call: TRBV6-4; d_call: .; clone_size: few; j_call: TRBJ2-2; cdr3_aa: CASRRQNTGELFF; cdr3_nt: TGTGCCAGCAGGAGACAAAACACCGGGGAGCTGTTTTTT
v_call: TRBV13; d_call: TRBD1; clone_size: .; j_call: TRBJ1-1; cdr3_aa: CASSNDLRDRGWENTEAFF; cdr3_nt: TGTGCCAGCAGCAACGATCTACGGGACAGGGGTTGGGAGAACACTGAAGCTTTCTTT
v_call: TRBV30; d_call: .; clone_size: .; j_call: TRBJ2-1; cdr3_aa: CALSYGAGQLPKSSYNEQFF; cdr3_nt: TGTGCCTTGAGCTATGGGGCGGGACAGCTTCCCAAAAGCTCCTACAATGAGCAGTTCTTC
v_call: TRBV6-4; d_call: .; clone_size: .; j_call: TRBJ2-1; cdr3_aa: CASSDSAGSYNEQFF; cdr3_nt: TGTGCCAGCAGTGACTCGGCGGGCTCCTACAATGAGCAGTTCTTC
v_call: TRBV5-6; d_call: .; clone_size: .; j_call: TRBJ2-3; cdr3_aa: CASSLRRADTQYF; cdr3_nt: TGTGCCAGCAGCTTGAGGCGTGCAGATACGCAGTATTTT